Here is one TCR beta chain with its context. Its specificity is unknown. The sample originates from a study of beta chain features in type 1 diabetes. From germline, CDR1 is LGHNA and CDR2 YNFKEQ. V was clipped by 0 bases and J by 6 bases; unmatched bases: 5. The CDR3 extends over 17 amino acids. Whole-study results and caveats: For Type 1 diabetes patients, all four CD4+ subsets carried TCRB CDR3s that were moderately but significantly shorter.

The study reverse transcribed the entire isolated RNA, so it sequenced expressed TCRB transcripts. Only in-frame clones appear in the TCRdb table, and some are missing; sequencing was by immunoSEQ multiplex PCR. Of hundreds of thousands of clones in the sample, 11% to 15% were seen once. The clonotype originates from a man younger than 35 with type 1 diabetes. This sequence joins TRBV4-2 and TRBJ1-6; 10 nucleotides agree with TRBD1. The sample taken for sequencing was naive CD4+ T cells from blood. The CDR3 sequence: CASSQEVRDRGNSPLHF. The CDR3 DNA reads TGTGCCAGCAGCCAAGAGGTCCGGGACAGGGGTAATTCACCCCTCCACTTT.